This paragraph covers one TCR beta chain sequence. Sequenced by immunoSEQ multiplex PCR; TCRdb stores in-frame clones only, minus some. The sample holds roughly 300,000 clones, over 75% seen once. This sample was taken from a study of cytomegalovirus exposure and HLA in healthy donors. Study-level background: The roughly 660 first-cohort repertoires shared a platform with the 130 or so validation repertoires, as reported in a later analysis.

The CDR3 consists of 15 residues. The V and J ends lost 4 bases and 8 bases, in that order; junction bases with no gene match: 11. CDR1 is SGHRS, CDR2 YFSETQ, per germline. This chain joins TRBV5-1 and TRBJ1-5; TRBD1 agrees at 8 bases. Sequenced: PBMCs. The clonotype comes from a woman aged 18-29 years in good health and CMV-seronegative. The CDR3 region has the DNA TGCGCCAGCAGCCCCGGACAGGGCGCGGTGGAGCCCCAGCATTTT. It codes for CASSPGQGAVEPQHF.